This T cell receptor beta chain was profiled in a study of post-analysis software for immune sequencing data. The wider study: Relapsing-remitting, secondary progressive and progressive-relapsing forms of multiple sclerosis all featured among disease courses. General study results and limits: The normalized Chao1 diversity of multiple sclerosis patients was significantly lower than that of controls. Strong co-clustering by F measure was seen for same-batch samples.

cDNA libraries of TCR beta carried unique molecular identifiers. One entry per CDR3 protein, called by TCRdb with MiXCR from the PCR reads. The repertoire holds around 710,000 distinct CDR3 sequences, just over 45% seen once, with 4.9% in the top ten. Remarks on this clonotype: Its antigen is unidentified.

The clonotype was recovered from a girl under 18 with multiple sclerosis. Specimen: blood.

CDR3: CSARRQGNEQFF. The CDR3, as DNA: TGCAGTGCTCGACGACAGGGCAATGAGCAGTTCTTC. V gene TRBV20-1 combines with J gene TRBJ2-1; 7 nucleotides line up with TRBD1. The CDR3 covers 12 residues. J lost 6 bases, V lost 5 bases, and 4 bases had no gene match. CDR1 and CDR2 (germline): DFQATT, SNEGSKA (reference sequence).